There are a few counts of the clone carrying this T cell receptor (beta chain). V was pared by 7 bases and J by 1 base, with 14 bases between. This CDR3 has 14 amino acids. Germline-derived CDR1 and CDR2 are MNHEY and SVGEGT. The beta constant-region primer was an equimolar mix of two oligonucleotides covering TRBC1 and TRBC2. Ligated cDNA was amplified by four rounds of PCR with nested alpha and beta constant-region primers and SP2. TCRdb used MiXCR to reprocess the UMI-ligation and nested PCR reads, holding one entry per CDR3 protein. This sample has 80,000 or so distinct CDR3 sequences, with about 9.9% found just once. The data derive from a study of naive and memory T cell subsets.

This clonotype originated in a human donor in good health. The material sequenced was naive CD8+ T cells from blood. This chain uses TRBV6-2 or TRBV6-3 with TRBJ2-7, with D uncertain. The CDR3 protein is CASTPTEVSYEQYF. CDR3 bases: TGTGCCAGCACCCCGACTGAGGTTTCCTACGAGCAGTACTTC.